These T cell receptor beta chains were read from a single sample in a study of T cell changes during pregnancy in multiple sclerosis. Profiled with immunoSEQ multiplex PCR; TCRdb holds only in-frame clones, not every one. The sample includes approximately 68,000 clones, 90% to 95% seen only once; the top ten take roughly 0.7%. The material was peripheral blood, obtained in the third trimester of pregnancy. The receptors originated from a female donor in good health, enrolled as a control in a pregnancy study. Each CDR3 is given with its conserved first and last residue. A D gene is named only where the DNA matches it firmly. Where a row states a size, it is once, few, many or the class of an expanded clone; other rows omit it.

D: NA; V: TRBV5-1; size: NA; J: TRBJ2-3; CDR3: CASSYRDTASTDTQYF; DNA: TGCGCCAGCAGCTACCGGGACACTGCTAGCACAGATACGCAGTATTTT
D: TRBD2; V: TRBV6-4; size: NA; J: TRBJ2-1; CDR3: CASSDSGRANEQFF; DNA: TGTGCCAGCAGTGACAGCGGGAGGGCCAATGAGCAGTTCTTC
D: NA; V: TRBV6-4; size: NA; J: TRBJ1-2; CDR3: CASSTGHNYGYTF; DNA: TGTGCCAGCAGTACGGGACACAACTATGGCTACACCTTC
D: NA; V: TRBV6-6; size: NA; J: TRBJ1-3; CDR3: CASSRQGSGNTIYF; DNA: TGTGCCAGCAGCCGGCAGGGTTCTGGAAACACCATATATTTT
D: NA; V: TRBV5-6; size: NA; J: TRBJ1-2; CDR3: CASSLVGRHSKGYTF; DNA: TGTGCCAGCAGCTTGGTGGGCAGGCATTCGAAAGGCTACACCTTC
D: TRBD1; V: TRBV15; size: NA; J: TRBJ1-5; CDR3: CATSSLGQANQPQHF; DNA: TGTGCCACCAGCAGTCTTGGACAGGCCAATCAGCCCCAGCATTTT
D: TRBD1; V: TRBV7-2; size: few; J: TRBJ1-1; CDR3: CASSLARDRGTFF; DNA: TGTGCCAGCAGCTTAGCCCGGGACAGGGGGACTTTCTTT
D: TRBD2; V: TRBV6-1; size: NA; J: TRBJ2-3; CDR3: CASRHSGIGTDTQYF; DNA: TGTGCCAGCAGGCATAGCGGGATCGGGACAGATACGCAGTATTTT
D: NA; V: TRBV7-9; size: NA; J: TRBJ1-1; CDR3: CASSLYGDGTEAFF; DNA: TGTGCCAGCAGCTTATACGGGGATGGCACTGAAGCTTTCTTT
D: NA; V: TRBV4-1; size: NA; J: TRBJ2-2; CDR3: CASSQAPTYQVTGELFF; DNA: TGCGCCAGCAGCCAAGCTCCGACCTATCAGGTCACCGGGGAGCTGTTTTTT